This T cell receptor beta chain was sequenced during a study of blood T cell repertoires in COVID-19. Study-level information: Specimens from acute and convalescent COVID-19 originated in the United States, Italy and Spain. Nucleic acid was either cDNA or gDNA, and it came from T cells, B-cell-depleted T cells, or PBMCs.

In the study's own analysis: Amplifying reference gene primers gave estimates of nucleated cell counts. The repertoire was sequenced with immunoSEQ multiplex PCR; TCRdb's copy has only in-frame clones and lacks some. The DNA gave D and trimming, while V, J and clone size come from that table. The table lists roughly 100,000 clones, approximately 89% of them singletons. Trimming left V 4 bases short and J 2 bases short, with 18 bases between. Germline V gene data show CDR1 as SGHVS and CDR2 as FQNEAQ. CDR3 length: 17 amino acids. This TCR was recovered from a woman of 80 years or more in a cohort sampled during active COVID-19. The rearrangement links TRBV7-8 to TRBJ2-4; TRBD1 might be the D (6 bases). Sequenced material: peripheral blood. The DNA for the CDR3 is TGTGCCAGCAGCTCGATACCACAGGGTGGGTCCAAAAACATTCAGTACTTC. It codes for CASSSIPQGGSKNIQYF.